This T cell receptor (beta chain) was retrieved from a study of PD-1 blockade in classical Hodgkin lymphoma. Study-wide results and caveats: Newly diagnosed patients reportedly had lower baseline TCR diversity than healthy donors.

TCRdb's table, derived via immunoSEQ multiplex PCR, lists solely in-frame clones and lacks some. The sample has about 16,000 clones, 84% seen once. This clone was seen a few times. The antigen is not known. Time point of the sample: newly diagnosed, previously untreated cHL patient sample. The length of the CDR3 is 16 residues. CDR1 is MDHEN, CDR2 SYDVKM, per germline. Unmatched junction bases numbered 9, after V lost 3 bases and J lost 7 bases. This sequence was found in a human donor with classical Hodgkin lymphoma. V usage is TRBV28 and J usage is TRBJ2-2; 9 nucleotides agree with TRBD1. Material: peripheral blood mononuclear cells (PBMCs). CDR3 nucleotide sequence: TGTGCCAGCAGTTTTCTATGGGACAGGGATGTCGGGGAGCTGTTTTTT. Protein product: CASSFLWDRDVGELFF.